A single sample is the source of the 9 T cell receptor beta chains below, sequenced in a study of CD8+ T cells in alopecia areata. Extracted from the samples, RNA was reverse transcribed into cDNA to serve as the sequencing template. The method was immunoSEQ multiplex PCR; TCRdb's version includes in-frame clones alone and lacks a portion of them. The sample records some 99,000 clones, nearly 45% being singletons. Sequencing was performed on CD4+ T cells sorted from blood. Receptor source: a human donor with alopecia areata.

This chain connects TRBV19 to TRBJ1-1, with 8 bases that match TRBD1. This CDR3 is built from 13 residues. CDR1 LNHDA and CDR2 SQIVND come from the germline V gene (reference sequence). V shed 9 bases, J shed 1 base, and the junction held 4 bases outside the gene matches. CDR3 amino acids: CASTDRGNTEAFF. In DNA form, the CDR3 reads TGTGCCAGCACAGACAGGGGGAACACTGAAGCTTTCTTT.

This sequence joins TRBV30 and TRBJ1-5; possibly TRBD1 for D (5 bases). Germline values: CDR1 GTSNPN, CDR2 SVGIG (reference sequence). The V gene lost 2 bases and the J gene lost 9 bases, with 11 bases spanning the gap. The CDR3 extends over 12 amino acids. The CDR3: CAWSSEQVPQHF. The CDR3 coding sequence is TGTGCCTGGAGTTCAGAACAGGTGCCCCAGCATTTT.

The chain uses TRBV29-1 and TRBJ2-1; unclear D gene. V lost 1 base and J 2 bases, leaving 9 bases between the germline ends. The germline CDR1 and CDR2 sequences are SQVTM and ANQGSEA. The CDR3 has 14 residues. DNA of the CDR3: TGCAGCGTTGAAGCCTGGCAGGCCTACAATGAGCAGTTCTTC. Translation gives CSVEAWQAYNEQFF.

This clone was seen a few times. CDR3 protein: CASSQGETQYF. In DNA, the CDR3 is TGTGCCAGCAGCCAAGGAGAGACCCAGTACTTC. The chain links TRBV5-4 to TRBJ2-5; unclear D gene. There are 11 residues in the CDR3. V lost 4 bases to trimming and J lost 4 bases, with 5 bases between them. Germline V CDR1 and CDR2: SGHNT, YYREEE (reference sequence).

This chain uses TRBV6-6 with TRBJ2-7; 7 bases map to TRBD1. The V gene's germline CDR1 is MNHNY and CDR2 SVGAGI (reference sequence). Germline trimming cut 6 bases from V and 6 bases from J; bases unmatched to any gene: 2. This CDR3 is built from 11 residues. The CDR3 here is CASSPGGEQYF. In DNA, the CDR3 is TGTGCCAGCAGCCCAGGGGGCGAGCAGTACTTC.

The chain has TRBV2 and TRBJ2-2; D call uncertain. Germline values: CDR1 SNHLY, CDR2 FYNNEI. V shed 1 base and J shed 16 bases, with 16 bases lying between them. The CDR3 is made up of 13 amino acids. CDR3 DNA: TGTGCCAGCAGTGAAGGAAGCTTCACCAAAGGGTTTTTT. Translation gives CASSEGSFTKGFF.

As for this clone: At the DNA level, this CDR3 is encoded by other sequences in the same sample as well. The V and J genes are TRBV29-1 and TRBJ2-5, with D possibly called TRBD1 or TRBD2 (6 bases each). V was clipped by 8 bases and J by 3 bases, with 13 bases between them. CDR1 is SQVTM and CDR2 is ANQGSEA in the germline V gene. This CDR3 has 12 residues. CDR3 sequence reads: CSQRGAEETQYF. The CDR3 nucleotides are TGCAGCCAGAGGGGGGCTGAAGAGACCCAGTACTTC.

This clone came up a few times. The CDR3 coding sequence is TGTGCCTGGAATCCAGGGTCAGATACGCAGTATTTT. Amino acids: CAWNPGSDTQYF. The chain couples TRBV30 to TRBJ2-3, with TRBD1 as a possible D gene (5 bases). The V gene lost 4 bases and the J gene lost 4 bases, with 9 bases spanning the gap. The CDR3 runs 12 residues. The V gene's germline CDR1 is GTSNPN and CDR2 SVGIG (reference sequence).

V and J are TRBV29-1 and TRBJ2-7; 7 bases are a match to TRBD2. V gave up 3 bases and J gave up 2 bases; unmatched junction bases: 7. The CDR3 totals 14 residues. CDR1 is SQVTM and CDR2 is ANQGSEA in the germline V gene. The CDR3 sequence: CSVDYGRGTYEQYF. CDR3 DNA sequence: TGCAGCGTTGATTATGGGCGGGGGACCTACGAGCAGTACTTC.